Presented here are 10 T cell receptor beta chains from one specimen sequenced in a study of spatial heterogeneity in lung cancer. MiXCR, applied by TCRdb to the 5' RACE reads, yields one record per CDR3 protein. The table has 35,000 to 55,000 distinct CDR3 sequences, approximately 7% seen once; the top ten hold 43%. Time point of the sample: sample taken at primary tumor resection. Whole RNA was taken from tumor, nontumor lung or frozen PBMC; it was then sequenced unsorted. This specimen consisted of PBMCs, obtained at surgery. Source of these receptors: a female donor with early-stage non-small cell lung cancer.

This clonotype has ten or more counts. The chain has TRBV6-2 or TRBV6-3 and TRBJ2-7; D not resolved. The CDR3 contains 15 residues. Per germline, CDR1 MNHEY and CDR2 SVGEGT. Trimming left V 2 bases short and J 6 bases short, with 17 bases between. The CDR3 here is CASSYTGIISVEQYF. CDR3 DNA: TGTGCCAGCAGTTACACGGGCATTATCTCCGTCGAGCAGTACTTC.

This chain uses TRBV5-6 with TRBJ2-7; 12 bases map to TRBD2. Germline CDR1 and CDR2: SGHDT and YYEEEE. The ends lost 1 base at V and 0 bases at J; junction bases unmatched: 8. This CDR3 comprises 18 residues. The CDR3 spells CASSLRLAGALNSYEQYF. The CDR3 DNA follows: TGTGCCAGCAGCTTGCGACTAGCGGGGGCCCTTAACTCCTACGAGCAGTACTTC.

Remarks on this clonotype: Relative to the germline gene, one junction end is altered; a read error may explain this. The chain has TRBV5-1 and TRBJ1-4; 10 nucleotides align to TRBD1. Germline V gene sequence: CDR1 SGHRS, CDR2 YFSETQ. The CDR3 contains 15 residues. The CDR3 loop is CASSMAGTGEEKLLF. The CDR3 nucleotides read TGCGCCAGCAGCATGGCCGGGACAGGGGAAGAAAAACTGCTTTTT.

This clonotype was detected a few times. V gene TRBV18 combines with J gene TRBJ2-3; TRBD2 might be the D (5 bases). Trimming left V 3 bases short and J 0 bases short, with 13 bases between. The CDR3 spans 16 residues. The germline V gene encodes CDR1 KGHSH and CDR2 LQKENI. This CDR3 reads CASSPRGTVSTDTQYF. The CDR3 coding sequence is TGTGCCAGCTCACCCCGGGGAACTGTTAGCACAGATACGCAGTATTTT.

This clonotype was seen ten or more times. The V call is TRBV7-9, the J call TRBJ1-4; 10 positions agree with TRBD1. J gave up 0 bases and V 5 bases, and 9 bases lay outside the gene matches. The CDR3 has 18 residues. In germline, CDR1 is SEHNR, CDR2 FQNEAQ (reference sequence). Written as DNA, the CDR3 is TGTGCCAGCAGCGGCTGGGACAGGGGAAGTGCAACTAATGAAAAACTGTTTTTT. Encoded protein: CASSGWDRGSATNEKLFF.

This clonotype was observed many times. The chain links TRBV12-3 or TRBV12-4 to TRBJ1-1, with D unclear. This CDR3 region has 14 residues. Trimming cost V 8 bases and J 0 bases, with 13 bases left between them. CDR3 region: CASSDPPMNTEAFF. The CDR3 DNA reads as TGTGCCAGCTCCGACCCGCCTATGAACACTGAAGCTTTCTTT.

In this sample, this clonotype turned up many times. V gene TRBV10-2 combines with J gene TRBJ2-7; 9 bases are shared with TRBD2. Unmatched junction bases numbered 5, after V lost 4 bases and J lost 4 bases. The CDR3 is made up of 14 amino acids. The germline CDR1 and CDR2 sequences are WSHSY and SAAADI. The CDR3 coding sequence is TGCGCCAGCAGTGTGCTAGCGGGGCCTTACGAGCAGTACTTC. Its translation is CASSVLAGPYEQYF.

This clonotype was recorded many times. This chain uses TRBV5-1 with TRBJ2-6; no clear D. This CDR3 region has 14 residues. Germline CDR1 and CDR2: SGHRS and YFSETQ. V was clipped by 3 bases and J by 2 bases, with 6 bases between them. The CDR3 protein is CASSSEAGANVLTF. DNA for the CDR3: TGCGCCAGCAGCTCAGAGGCTGGGGCCAACGTCCTGACTTTC.

This clonotype came up a few times. The gene calls are TRBV29-1 and TRBJ1-4, with D possibly matching TRBD1 (5 bases). From germline, CDR1 is SQVTM and CDR2 ANQGSEA. The CDR3 extends over 12 amino acids. Trimming cost V 7 bases and J 7 bases, with 13 bases left between them. CDR3 amino acids: CSASGRREKLFF. Here the CDR3 DNA reads TGCAGCGCCTCAGGGCGACGTGAAAAACTGTTTTTT.

This clonotype was observed a few times. The V gene is TRBV19, the J gene TRBJ1-6; D is uncertain. The CDR3 length is 14 residues. The V gene lost 5 bases and the J gene lost 8 bases, with 13 bases spanning the gap. CDR1 is LNHDA and CDR2 is SQIVND in the germline V gene (reference sequence). The chain's CDR3 is CASSPAPGDSPLHF. Here the CDR3 DNA reads TGTGCCAGTAGTCCGGCCCCCGGGGATTCACCCCTCCACTTT. Filled out from reference TRBV19 and TRBJ1-6, the complete variable domain reads DGGITQSPKYLFRKEGQNVTLSCEQNLNHDAMYWYRQDPGQGLRLIYYSQIVNDFQKGDIAEGYSVSREKKESFPLTVTSAQKNPTAFYLCASSPAPGDSPLHFGNGTRLTVT.